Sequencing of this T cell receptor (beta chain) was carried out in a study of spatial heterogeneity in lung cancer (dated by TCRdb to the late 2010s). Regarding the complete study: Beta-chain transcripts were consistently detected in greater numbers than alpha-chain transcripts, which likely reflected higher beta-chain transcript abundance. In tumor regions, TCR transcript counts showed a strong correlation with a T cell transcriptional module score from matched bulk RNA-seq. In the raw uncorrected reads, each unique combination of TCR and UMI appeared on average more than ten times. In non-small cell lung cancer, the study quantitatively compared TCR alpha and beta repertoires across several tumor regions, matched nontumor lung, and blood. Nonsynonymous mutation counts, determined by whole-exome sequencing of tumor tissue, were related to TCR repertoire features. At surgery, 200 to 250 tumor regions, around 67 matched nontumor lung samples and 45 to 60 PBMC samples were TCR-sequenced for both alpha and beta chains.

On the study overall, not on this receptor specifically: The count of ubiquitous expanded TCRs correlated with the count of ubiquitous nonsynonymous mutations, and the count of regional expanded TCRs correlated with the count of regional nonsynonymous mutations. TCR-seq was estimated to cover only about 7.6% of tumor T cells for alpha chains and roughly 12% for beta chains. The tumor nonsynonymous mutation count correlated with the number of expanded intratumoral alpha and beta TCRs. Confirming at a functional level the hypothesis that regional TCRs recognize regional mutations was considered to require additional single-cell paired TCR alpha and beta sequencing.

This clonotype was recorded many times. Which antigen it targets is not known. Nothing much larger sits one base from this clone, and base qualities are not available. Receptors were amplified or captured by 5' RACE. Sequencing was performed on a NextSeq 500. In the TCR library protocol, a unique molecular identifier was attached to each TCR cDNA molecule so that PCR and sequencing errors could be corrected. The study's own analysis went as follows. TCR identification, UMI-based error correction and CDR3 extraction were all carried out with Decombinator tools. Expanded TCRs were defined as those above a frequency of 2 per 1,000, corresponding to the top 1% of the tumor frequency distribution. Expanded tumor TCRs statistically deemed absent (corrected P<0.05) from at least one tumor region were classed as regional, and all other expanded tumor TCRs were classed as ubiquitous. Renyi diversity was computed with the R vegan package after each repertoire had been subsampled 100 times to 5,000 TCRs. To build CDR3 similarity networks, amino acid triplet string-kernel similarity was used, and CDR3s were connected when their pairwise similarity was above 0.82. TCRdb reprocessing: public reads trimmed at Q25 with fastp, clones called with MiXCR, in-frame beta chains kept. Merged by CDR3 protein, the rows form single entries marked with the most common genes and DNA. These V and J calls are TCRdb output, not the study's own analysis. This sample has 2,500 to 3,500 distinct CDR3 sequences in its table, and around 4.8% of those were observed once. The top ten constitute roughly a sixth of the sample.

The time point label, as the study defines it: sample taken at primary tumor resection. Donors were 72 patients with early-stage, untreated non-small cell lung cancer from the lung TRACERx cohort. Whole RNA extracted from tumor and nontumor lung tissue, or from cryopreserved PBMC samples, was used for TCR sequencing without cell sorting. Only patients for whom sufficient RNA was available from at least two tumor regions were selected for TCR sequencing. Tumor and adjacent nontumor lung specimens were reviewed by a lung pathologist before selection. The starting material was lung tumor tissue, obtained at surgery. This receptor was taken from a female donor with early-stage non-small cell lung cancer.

This receptor has the CDR3 CASSYSGRNYGYTF. The nucleotide sequence is given as TGTGCCAGCAGTTACTCCGGACGGAACTATGGCTACACCTTC. The rearrangement joined TRBV6-2 or TRBV6-3 to TRBJ1-2; confidence is insufficient to name the D gene. The germline V gene supplies CDR1 MNHEY and CDR2 SVGEGT. Taken from cysteine to phenylalanine, the CDR3 has 14 residues. Left in the record is the CDR3 DNA by itself, 42 bases read in frame from the first base. The V end loses 0 bases and the J end loses 2 bases, and a stretch of 7 bases separates them.